The sequence of this T cell receptor (beta chain) was determined in a study of spatial heterogeneity in lung cancer (dated 2019 in TCRdb). Study-wide context: Beta-chain transcripts were consistently detected in greater numbers than alpha-chain transcripts, which likely reflected higher beta-chain transcript abundance. In tumor regions, TCR transcript counts showed a strong correlation with a T cell transcriptional module score from matched bulk RNA-seq. In the raw uncorrected reads, each unique combination of TCR and UMI appeared more than ten times on average. The study quantitatively compared TCR alpha and beta repertoires across multiple tumor regions, matched nontumor lung and blood in non-small cell lung cancer. Nonsynonymous mutation counts, determined by whole-exome sequencing of tumor tissue, were related to features of the TCR repertoire. At surgery, both alpha and beta chains were TCR-sequenced in more than 200 tumor regions, 63 to 65 matched nontumor lung samples and 56 PBMC samples. General findings and caveats noted by the study authors: TCR-seq was estimated to cover only roughly 7% of tumor T cells for alpha chains and approximately 13% for beta chains. Additional single-cell paired TCR alpha and beta sequencing was considered necessary to confirm, at a functional level, the hypothesis that regional TCRs recognize regional mutations. Counts of ubiquitous and regional expanded TCRs were found to correlate with counts of ubiquitous and regional nonsynonymous mutations, respectively. The number of expanded intratumoral alpha and beta TCRs correlated with the tumor nonsynonymous mutation count.

Trimming leaves V shorter by 4 bases and J shorter by 3 bases, with the junction holding 11 bases beyond the gene matches. According to the germline V gene, CDR1 reads SGHRS and CDR2 reads YFSETQ. Including the terminal cysteine and phenylalanine, the CDR3 comprises 17 residues. Left in the record is the CDR3 DNA by itself, 51 bases read in frame from the first base. The time point label of this sample denotes: sample taken at primary tumor resection. The donors were 72 patients from the lung TRACERx cohort who had early-stage, untreated non-small cell lung cancer. Without any cell sorting, TCR sequencing was performed on whole RNA extracted either from tumor and nontumor lung tissue or from cryopreserved PBMC samples. Only patients with enough RNA available from two or more tumor regions were chosen for TCR sequencing. Tumor and adjacent nontumor lung specimens were reviewed by a lung pathologist before selection.

This clonotype was observed at least ten times. Its target antigen remains unknown. Base qualities are missing; no much larger clone stands one base away. This beta chain slipped into a library made for alpha chains as a stray read, so its size is not meaningful. The library was made by 5' RACE. The run used a NextSeq 500. In the TCR library protocol, a unique molecular identifier was attached to each TCR cDNA molecule so that PCR and sequencing errors could be corrected. The paper's data handling went like this. TCR identification, UMI-based error correction and CDR3 extraction were all carried out with Decombinator tools. Expanded TCRs were defined as those above a frequency of 2 per 1,000, corresponding to the top 1% of the tumor frequency distribution. Expanded tumor TCRs were classed as regional if statistically deemed absent (corrected P<0.05) from at least one tumor region, otherwise ubiquitous. Renyi diversity was calculated using the R vegan package after each repertoire was subsampled 100 times to 5,000 TCRs. CDR3 similarity networks were built from amino acid triplet string-kernel similarity, with CDR3s being connected when pairwise similarity was above 0.82. The raw public reads went through TCRdb reprocessing: fastp at Q25, MiXCR clone calling, in-frame beta chains kept. Each entry is one CDR3 protein sequence, shown with its most common DNA and genes. These V and J calls derive from TCRdb rather than the authors' analysis. Within this sample are roughly 18,000 distinct CDR3 sequences, with 5.5% to 6.5% of them counted one time only. The ten biggest clones cover approximately 10% of the sample.

The clonotype was recovered from a female donor with early-stage non-small cell lung cancer. Sequenced here: lung tumor tissue, sampled at surgery. The rearranged segments are TRBV5-1 and TRBJ2-2, with 8 central nucleotides matching TRBD1. The CDR3 reads as follows: CASSQDATGADTGELFF. The DNA reads as follows: TGCGCCAGCAGCCAGGACGCGACAGGGGCCGACACCGGGGAGCTGTTTTTT.